This passage covers 5 T cell receptor beta chains from one sample sequenced in a study of cytomegalovirus exposure and HLA in healthy donors. The primer mix had 60 Vbeta and 13 Jbeta primers. The table came from immunoSEQ multiplex PCR; TCRdb's copy has only in-frame clones and leaves some out. The sample holds about 69,000 clones, around 72% seen once. Material for sequencing was PBMCs. These receptors all come from a male donor in good health and CMV-seropositive.

This clone was observed a handful of times. V gene TRBV5-5 combines with J gene TRBJ2-7; 8 bases align to TRBD1. This CDR3 contains 15 residues. CDR1 and CDR2 from the germline V gene are SGHKS and YYEKEE (reference sequence). V gave up 2 bases and J gave up 2 bases; unmatched junction bases: 6. The CDR3 spells CASSLEQGATYEQYF. CDR3 in DNA: TGTGCCAGCAGCTTAGAGCAGGGGGCTACCTACGAGCAGTACTTC.

V and J are TRBV11-2 and TRBJ1-4; D might be TRBD1 (6 bases). CDR1 and CDR2 from the germline V gene are SGHAT and FQNNGV. The CDR3 totals 14 residues. V lost 7 bases and J lost 4, with 13 bases in between. CDR3 in DNA: TGTGCCAGCACCCGGGGGGGCTTTAATGAAAAACTGTTTTTT. Amino acid sequence: CASTRGGFNEKLFF.

This rearrangement joins TRBV6-1 to TRBJ2-2; possible D gene TRBD1, 5 bases. V lost 4 bases to trimming and J lost 0 bases, with 12 bases between them. The CDR3 spans 16 residues. Germline V lookup: CDR1 MNHNS, CDR2 SASEGT. The CDR3 bases are TGTGCCAGCAGTGGGTGGACAACCGCGAACACCGGGGAGCTGTTTTTT. It yields the protein CASSGWTTANTGELFF.

The rearrangement joins TRBV18 to TRBJ1-2, with D perhaps TRBD1 (5 bases). This CDR3 region has 15 residues. In germline, CDR1 is KGHSH, CDR2 LQKENI. V was trimmed by 6 bases and J by 1 base, leaving 15 bases between them. CDR3 coding DNA: TGTGCCAGCTCCCCGGACACCTTCTATAACTATGGCTACACCTTC. Its translation: CASSPDTFYNYGYTF.

This clone turned up a few times. J is TRBJ2-7 and V is TRBV5-4; 10 positions match TRBD2. Germline values: CDR1 SGHNT, CDR2 YYREEE (reference sequence). V was pared by 6 bases and J by 2 bases, with 5 bases of the junction left unmatched. The CDR3 loop spans 14 amino acids. In DNA form, the CDR3 reads TGTGCCAGCAACTCAGCGGGAGGGGCCTACGAGCAGTACTTC. Translation: CASNSAGGAYEQYF.